This T cell receptor beta chain was obtained from a study of blood T cell repertoires in COVID-19. Across the study: Samples of COVID-19 (acute and convalescent) were obtained from the United States, Italy and Spain. The analysed material was cDNA or gDNA that came from T cells, B-cell-depleted T cells, or PBMCs.

In this sample, this clone turned up once. Trimming stripped 3 bases from V and 1 base from J, with 9 bases between. Germline CDR1 is LNHDA and CDR2 is SQIVND (reference sequence). The CDR3 consists of 14 residues. Original data processing: Estimates of nucleated cell counts were drawn from the amplification of reference gene primers. Measured with immunoSEQ multiplex PCR; TCRdb has only the in-frame clones, and not every one. V and J calls plus clone size are reproduced from that table; the DNA served to infer D and trimming. The data contain roughly 87,000 clones, about four fifths of them singletons.

The chain carries TRBV19 and TRBJ1-1; possibly TRBD1 for D (5 bases). The receptor's source is a woman in her sixties with acute or convalescent COVID-19. The sequenced sample consisted of peripheral blood. DNA of the CDR3: TGTGCCAGTAGTATCTGGCAGGGGAACACTGAAGCTTTCTTT. Amino acid sequence: CASSIWQGNTEAFF.